These 14 T cell receptor beta chains share one sample of origin, sequenced in a study of shared clonotypes between healthy human individuals. TCRdb's copy holds only in-frame clones and misses some; the assay was immunoSEQ multiplex PCR. In the table there are some 550,000 clones, more than 95% of which are singletons. Sample: naive CD4+ T cells sorted from blood. Subset here: CD45RA+ positively selected. Receptors were obtained from a woman aged 25-40 years in good health.

The rearrangement joins TRBV27 to TRBJ2-2, with TRBD2 matching over 7 bases. This CDR3 spans 13 amino acids. Germline-derived CDR1 and CDR2 are MNHEY and SMNVEV (reference sequence). Trimming removed 5 bases from V and 6 bases from J; junction bases left unmatched: 3. This CDR3 reads CASSGLVSGELFF. The DNA for the CDR3 is TGTGCCAGCAGTGGACTAGTGTCCGGGGAGCTGTTTTTT.

This rearrangement joins TRBV29-1 to TRBJ2-7; no definite D call. Looked up from germline, CDR1 is SQVTM and CDR2 is ANQGSEA. V was pared by 6 bases and J by 2 bases, with 11 bases between. CDR3 size: 12 residues. The CDR3 loop is CSVTPAPYEQYF. In nucleotides, the CDR3 is TGCAGCGTCACTCCGGCCCCCTACGAGCAGTACTTC.

The chain links TRBV11-2 to TRBJ1-4, with D perhaps TRBD1 (6 bases). The CDR3 sequence is 16 residues long. The V gene lost 4 bases and the J gene lost 7 bases, with 19 bases spanning the gap. Germline V gene data show CDR1 as SGHAT and CDR2 as FQNNGV. The CDR3 loop is CASSSFTLRQVEKLFF. Here the CDR3 DNA reads TGTGCCAGCAGCTCCTTCACTCTACGACAGGTTGAAAAACTGTTTTTT. Combining the CDR3 with reference TRBV11-2 and TRBJ1-4 gives the whole variable domain EAGVAQSPRYKIIEKRQSVAFWCNPISGHATLYWYQQILGQGPKLLIQFQNNGVVDDSQLPKDRFSAERLKGVDSTLKIQPAKLEDSAVYLCASSSFTLRQVEKLFFGSGTQLSVL.

The chain uses TRBV15 and TRBJ2-7, with D possibly being TRBD2 (5 bases). Germline lookup yields CDR1 LNHNV and CDR2 YYDKDF (reference sequence). This CDR3 region has 12 residues. Trimming pared 3 bases from V and 3 bases from J, leaving 6 bases between. The CDR3: CATSSDYYEQYF. The CDR3 nucleotides read TGTGCCACCAGCAGCGACTACTACGAGCAGTACTTC.

J is TRBJ2-5 and V is TRBV5-6; 9 bases map to TRBD1. After removal of 3 bases from V and 7 bases from J, the junction contained 1 base not matched to a gene. Germline loops: CDR1 SGHDT, CDR2 YYEEEE. The CDR3 spans 12 residues. Here the CDR3 reads CASSSDRGTQYF. The CDR3, as DNA: TGTGCCAGCAGCTCGGACAGGGGGACCCAGTACTTC.

In this sample, this clone turned up once. The rearrangement links TRBV5-1 to TRBJ2-7, with 8 bases identical to TRBD2. V lost 4 bases and J lost 0; bases outside the gene matches: 9. The CDR3 loop spans 16 amino acids. CDR1 and CDR2 (germline): SGHRS, YFSETQ. The CDR3, as DNA: TGCGCCAGCAGCCCCTACCTAGCGGGCAACTCCTACGAGCAGTACTTC. Its protein product is CASSPYLAGNSYEQYF.

This chain uses TRBV19 with TRBJ1-2; D perhaps matches TRBD1 (5 bases). Germline V gene data show CDR1 as LNHDA and CDR2 as SQIVND (reference sequence). The V end was cut by 3 bases, the J end by 9 bases, with 20 bases between. CDR3 length equals 15 residues. CDR3 in amino acids: CASSILRAGSESYTF. CDR3 sequence (DNA): TGTGCCAGTAGTATCCTCAGGGCTGGGAGTGAGAGCTACACCTTC. Using reference TRBV19 and TRBJ1-2 for the parts outside the CDR3, the full variable domain is DGGITQSPKYLFRKEGQNVTLSCEQNLNHDAMYWYRQDPGQGLRLIYYSQIVNDFQKGDIAEGYSVSREKKESFPLTVTSAQKNPTAFYLCASSILRAGSESYTFGSGTRLTVV.

This clone was found once. The chain is built from TRBV7-9 and TRBJ2-1, with 9 bases identical to TRBD1. CDR3 length equals 15 residues. With 2 bases clipped from V and 5 bases from J, the junction kept 4 bases outside the gene matches. The germline V gene encodes CDR1 SEHNR and CDR2 FQNEAQ (reference sequence). CDR3 residues: CASSLYRDRDNEQFF. The CDR3 nucleotides are TGTGCCAGCAGCTTATACCGGGACAGGGACAATGAGCAGTTCTTC.

The CDR3 reads CASSLGRSGTDTQYF. CDR3 nucleotide sequence: TGTGCCAGCAGCTTAGGGAGGTCGGGCACAGATACGCAGTATTTT. The chain uses TRBV7-3 and TRBJ2-3; maybe TRBD2 (6 bases). Deletions cut 2 bases from V and 1 base from J, with 10 bases between. The germline gives CDR1 SGHTA, CDR2 FQGTGA. The CDR3 runs to 15 residues.

This chain connects TRBV25-1 to TRBJ1-3; D may be TRBD1 (6 bases). The V gene lost 5 bases and the J gene lost 3 bases, with 11 bases spanning the gap. CDR3 size: 14 residues. Looked up from germline, CDR1 is MGHDK and CDR2 is SYGVNS. In DNA, the CDR3 is TGTGCCAGCAGTCAAGAAGGGGGTGGAAACACCATATATTTT. Translation gives CASSQEGGGNTIYF.

The chain is built from TRBV5-8 and TRBJ1-5, with TRBD1 matching over 10 bases. Germline-derived CDR1 and CDR2 are SGHTS and YDEGEE. CDR3 size: 16 residues. V trimming: 4 bases; J trimming: 7 bases; junction bases outside the gene matches: 11. The CDR3 DNA is TGTGCCAGCAGCAACGGGTGGGGGACAGGGGAACAGCCCCAGCATTTT. It translates to CASSNGWGTGEQPQHF.

The rearrangement links TRBV7-2 to TRBJ2-3; D gene unclear. CDR3 length equals 13 residues. CDR1 is SGHTA, CDR2 FQGNSA, per germline. The V and J ends lost 3 bases and 3 bases respectively, with 7 bases between them. CDR3 sequence reads: CASSFRLTDTQYF. Written as DNA, the CDR3 is TGTGCCAGCAGCTTCAGACTGACAGATACGCAGTATTTT.

V is TRBV4-1 and J is TRBJ1-3, with 9 bases aligning to TRBD1. Per germline, CDR1 MGHRA and CDR2 YSYEKL. This CDR3 region has 17 residues. J gave up 0 bases and V 0 bases, and 3 bases lay outside the gene matches. CDR3 loop: CASSQDRDRASGNTIYF. CDR3 coding DNA: TGCGCCAGCAGCCAAGATCGGGACAGGGCCTCTGGAAACACCATATATTTT.

The rearrangement links TRBV6-5 to TRBJ2-1; TRBD2 aligns across 7 bases. CDR3 length: 14 residues. Germline trimming cut 7 bases from V and 0 bases from J; bases unmatched to any gene: 3. Germline V gives CDR1 MNHEY, CDR2 SVGAGI. Written as DNA, the CDR3 is TGTGCCAGCAAACTAGCGTCCTCCTACAATGAGCAGTTCTTC. Encoded protein: CASKLASSYNEQFF.